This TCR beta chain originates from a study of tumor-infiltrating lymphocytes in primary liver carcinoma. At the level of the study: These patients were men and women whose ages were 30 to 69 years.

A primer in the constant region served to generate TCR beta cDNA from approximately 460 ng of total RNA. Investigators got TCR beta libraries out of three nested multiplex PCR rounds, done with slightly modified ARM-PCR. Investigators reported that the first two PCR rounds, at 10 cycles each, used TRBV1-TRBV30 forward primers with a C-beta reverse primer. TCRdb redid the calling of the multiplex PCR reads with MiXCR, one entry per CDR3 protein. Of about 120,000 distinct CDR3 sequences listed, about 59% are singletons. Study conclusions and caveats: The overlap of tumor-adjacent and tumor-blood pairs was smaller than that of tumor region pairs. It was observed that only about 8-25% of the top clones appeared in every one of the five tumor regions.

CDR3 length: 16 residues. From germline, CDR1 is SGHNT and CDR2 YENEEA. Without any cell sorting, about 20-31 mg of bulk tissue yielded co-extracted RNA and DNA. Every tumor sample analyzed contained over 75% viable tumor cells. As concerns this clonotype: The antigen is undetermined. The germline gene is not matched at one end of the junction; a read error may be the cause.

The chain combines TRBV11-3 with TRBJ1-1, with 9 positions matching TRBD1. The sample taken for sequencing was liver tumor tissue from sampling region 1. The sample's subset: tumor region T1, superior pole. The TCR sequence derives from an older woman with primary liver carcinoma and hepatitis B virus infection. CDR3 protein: CASSLRQGGLDIEAFF. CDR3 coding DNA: TGTGCCAGCAGCTTACGACAGGGGGGTTTGGACATTGAAGCCTTCTTT.